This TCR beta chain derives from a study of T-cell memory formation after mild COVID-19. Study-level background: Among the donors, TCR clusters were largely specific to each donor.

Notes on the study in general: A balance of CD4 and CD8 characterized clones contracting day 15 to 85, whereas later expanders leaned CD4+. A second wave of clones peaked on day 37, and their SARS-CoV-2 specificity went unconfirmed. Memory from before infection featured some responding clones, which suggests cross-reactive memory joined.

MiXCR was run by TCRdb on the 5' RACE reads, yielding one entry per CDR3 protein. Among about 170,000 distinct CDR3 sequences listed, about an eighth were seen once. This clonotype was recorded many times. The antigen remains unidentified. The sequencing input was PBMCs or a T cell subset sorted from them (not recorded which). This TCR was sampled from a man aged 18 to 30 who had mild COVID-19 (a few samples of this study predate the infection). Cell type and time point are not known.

CDR3 residues: CATSDRDRAYGYTF. In DNA form, the CDR3 reads TGTGCCACCAGTGATCGGGACAGGGCCTATGGCTACACCTTC. This chain uses TRBV24-1 with TRBJ1-2, with 9 bases aligning to TRBD1. The CDR3 totals 14 residues. V gave up 3 bases and J gave up 4 bases; unmatched junction bases: 2. Germline V CDR1 and CDR2: KGHDR, SFDVKD.